The source of this T cell receptor beta chain is a study of T cell responses to AZD1222 COVID-19 vaccine. With respect to this clone: What it binds is unknown.

Study-level points and caveats: Vaccine-related CD4 TCRs covered spike, predominating at 160-218 and 743-854. Spike-specific TCR breadth and depth grew following two AZD1222 doses. Repertoires were collected only later (after the peak T cell response had occurred).

CDR1 is SGHNT and CDR2 is YYREEE in the germline V gene (reference sequence). J lost 1 base, V lost 4 bases, and 7 bases had no gene match. This CDR3 region has 15 residues. Method: immunoSEQ multiplex PCR; TCRdb's copy keeps in-frame clones and lacks some. The data contain roughly 130,000 clones, around nine tenths of them singletons. The TCR was taken from an adult in good health. The J gene is TRBJ1-1, the V gene TRBV5-4, with 7 nucleotides matching TRBD1. The starting material was peripheral blood, obtained on day 0 of AZD1222 vaccination. CDR3 in DNA: TGTGCCAGCAGCATGGGACAGCCCGGGAACACTGAAGCTTTCTTT. This encodes CASSMGQPGNTEAFF.